What follows are 19 T cell receptor beta chains derived from one specimen sequenced in a study of shared clonotypes between healthy human individuals. Naive-designated CD8 cells lacked CD45RO, were positively enriched for CCR7, and omitted terminally differentiated effector memory CD45RA+ cells. The table came from immunoSEQ multiplex PCR; TCRdb's copy has only in-frame clones and leaves some out. The profile shows 660,000 or so clones, approximately 96% of them singletons. The sample was naive CD8+ T cells sorted from blood. The origin of the receptors is a woman between 25 and 40 years old in good health.

The chain links TRBV5-6 to TRBJ2-1; no clear D gene. The CDR3 is 11 amino acids. The V gene lost 4 bases and the J gene lost 5 bases, with 4 bases spanning the gap. Looked up from germline, CDR1 is SGHDT and CDR2 is YYEEEE. DNA of the CDR3: TGTGCCAGCAGCGCCGACAATGAGCAGTTCTTC. It is translated as CASSADNEQFF.

V and J are TRBV29-1 and TRBJ2-7; D gene uncertain. This CDR3 has 13 amino acids. V lost 1 base to trimming and J lost 0 bases, with 7 bases between them. CDR1 and CDR2 (germline): SQVTM, ANQGSEA. The CDR3 region has the DNA TGCAGCGTTGAAGTTGAAGACTCCTACGAGCAGTACTTC. Translated: CSVEVEDSYEQYF.

The chain employs TRBV13 and TRBJ2-7; no reliable D call. Germline V CDR1 and CDR2: PRHDT, FYEKMQ (reference sequence). The CDR3 extends over 11 amino acids. V lost 5 bases, J lost 4 bases, and 6 bases lay in between. CDR3 protein: CASSLMYEQYF. The CDR3 DNA follows: TGTGCCAGCAGCCTGATGTACGAGCAGTACTTC.

This chain joins TRBV28 and TRBJ2-3, with D perhaps matching TRBD1 (6 bases). The CDR3 contains 15 residues. Germline assignment: CDR1 MDHEN and CDR2 SYDVKM. The V and J ends lost 5 bases and 2 bases respectively, with 14 bases between them. The CDR3 coding sequence is TGTGCCAGCAGTAGCCGGGACACCTTCACAGATACGCAGTATTTT. It specifies CASSSRDTFTDTQYF.

V gene TRBV6-8 combines with J gene TRBJ1-5, with TRBD1 matching 7 bases. This CDR3 spans 11 amino acids. Germline CDR1 is MNHGY and CDR2 is SAAAGT. The CDR3 bases are TGTGGGAGGGGGCTAAATCAGCCCCAGCATTTT. This gives the protein CGRGLNQPQHF.

The chain carries TRBV4-1 and TRBJ2-1; 12 nucleotides agree with TRBD2. Looked up from germline, CDR1 is MGHRA and CDR2 is YSYEKL. V dropped 3 bases and J dropped 9; count of bases not matched to a gene: 9. The CDR3 totals 16 residues. The CDR3 region is CASSQDLAGGYSEQFF. CDR3 sequence (DNA): TGCGCCAGCAGCCAGGATCTAGCGGGGGGGTATAGTGAGCAGTTCTTC.

The chain links TRBV18 to TRBJ2-3; maybe TRBD2 (6 bases). V was shortened by 2 bases and J by 4 bases, with 16 bases between the two germline ends. The CDR3 sequence is 16 residues long. The V gene's germline CDR1 is KGHSH and CDR2 LQKENI. The CDR3 sequence: CASSPGGSIGPDTQYF. CDR3 in DNA: TGTGCCAGCTCACCAGGAGGGTCCATTGGGCCAGATACGCAGTATTTT.

This clone was recorded once. This chain links TRBV28 with TRBJ2-1, with 7 bases matching TRBD1. CDR3 length: 13 residues. CDR1 MDHEN and CDR2 SYDVKM come from the germline V gene. Unmatched junction bases numbered 8, after V lost 7 bases and J lost 8 bases. The CDR3 DNA follows: TGTGCCAGCATCAATATAGGGGGCGATGAGCAGTTCTTC. It yields the protein CASINIGGDEQFF.

This clone was observed a single time. This chain uses TRBV5-6 with TRBJ1-5, with a weak D call TRBD1 (6 bases). V lost 3 bases and J 9 bases, leaving 16 bases between the germline ends. Germline V gene lookup returns CDR1 SGHDT and CDR2 YYEEEE. The CDR3 runs 14 residues. The CDR3 here is CASSYRGQQGPQHF. CDR3 sequence (DNA): TGTGCCAGCAGCTATCGGGGGCAGCAGGGGCCCCAGCATTTT.

This clone occurred once. J is TRBJ2-7 and V is TRBV28; possibly TRBD1 for D (7 bases). This CDR3 has 16 amino acids. With 4 bases removed from V and 4 bases from J, the gap between germline ends came to 20 bases. CDR1 and CDR2 from the germline V gene are MDHEN and SYDVKM. The CDR3: CASSSWPQGGLYEQYF. The CDR3 DNA reads as TGTGCCAGCAGTTCTTGGCCTCAGGGGGGCCTGTACGAGCAGTACTTC. Complete variable domain (other parts from reference TRBV28 and TRBJ2-7): DVKVTQSSRYLVKRTGEKVFLECVQDMDHENMFWYRQDPGLGLRLIYFSYDVKMKEKGDIPEGYSVSREKKERFSLILESASTNQTSMYLCASSSWPQGGLYEQYFGPGTRLTVT.

The CDR3 DNA reads as TGTGCCACCAGCAGACAGACAGGGGGAGCGGCTAACTATGGCTACACCTTC. Protein: CATSRQTGGAANYGYTF. V gene TRBV15 combines with J gene TRBJ1-2; 9 bases agree with TRBD1. J lost 0 bases, V lost 2 bases, and 7 bases had no gene match. The germline CDR1 and CDR2 sequences are LNHNV and YYDKDF (reference sequence). This CDR3 comprises 17 residues.

This sequence joins TRBV10-3 and TRBJ2-5; tentative D call: TRBD2 (5 bases). CDR3 length: 16 amino acids. The V gene's germline CDR1 is ENHRY and CDR2 SYGVKD. Trimming cost V 0 bases and J 6 bases, with 17 bases left between them. The CDR3 nucleotides read TGTGCCATCAGTGAGTCGACCAGGCCGAGGGCTCAGACCCAGTACTTC. It yields the protein CAISESTRPRAQTQYF.

The chain recombines TRBV7-9 with TRBJ2-7, with D perhaps TRBD2 (5 bases). V dropped 7 bases and J dropped 2 bases, with 12 bases sitting between them. This CDR3 comprises 13 residues. Germline V gene sequence: CDR1 SEHNR, CDR2 FQNEAQ (reference sequence). CDR3: CASNPGLTYEQYF. CDR3 nucleotides: TGTGCCAGCAATCCGGGGTTGACCTACGAGCAGTACTTC.

The genes are TRBV5-1 and TRBJ1-5; D is unresolved. Germline CDR1 reads SGHRS; CDR2 reads YFSETQ. This CDR3 comprises 13 residues. Trimming left V 3 bases short and J 0 bases short, with 4 bases between. In DNA, the CDR3 is TGCGCCAGCAGCTACGGTAGCAATCAGCCCCAGCATTTT. Its translation: CASSYGSNQPQHF.

This chain connects TRBV5-4 to TRBJ2-7; 7 positions agree with TRBD1. Per germline, CDR1 SGHNT and CDR2 YYREEE (reference sequence). V dropped 9 bases and J dropped 3; count of bases not matched to a gene: 6. The CDR3 has 12 amino acids. This chain's CDR3 is CATPWTGYEQYF. CDR3 nucleotide sequence: TGTGCCACTCCCTGGACAGGCTACGAGCAGTACTTC.

This clone has only a few counts. The chain carries TRBV2 and TRBJ2-6; D may match TRBD1 or TRBD2 (6 bases each). CDR1 and CDR2 (germline): SNHLY, FYNNEI. This CDR3 has 17 residues. The V gene lost 4 bases and the J gene lost 4 bases, with 17 bases spanning the gap. DNA for the CDR3: TGTGCCAGCAGTGTTCGAAGGGGGGTCGCCGGGGCCAACGTCCTGACTTTC. It encodes CASSVRRGVAGANVLTF.

This clone was seen a single time. V and J are TRBV7-9 and TRBJ2-6; D gene unclear. Germline V gene lookup returns CDR1 SEHNR and CDR2 FQNEAQ (reference sequence). The CDR3 sequence is 18 residues long. Trimming shortened V by 2 bases and J by 0 bases, and 14 bases separated the two germline ends. CDR3: CASSLPSKERSGANVLTF. CDR3 in DNA: TGTGCCAGCAGCTTACCTTCTAAGGAGCGCTCTGGGGCCAACGTCCTGACTTTC.

The rearrangement links TRBV5-6 to TRBJ1-6, with D uncertain. Per germline, CDR1 SGHDT and CDR2 YYEEEE. The CDR3 runs to 16 residues. Trimming cost V 0 bases and J 6 bases, with 13 bases left between them. In DNA, the CDR3 is TGTGCCAGCAGCTTGGCCCAGGCAGGCCCTAATTCACCCCTCCACTTT. It translates to CASSLAQAGPNSPLHF.

This chain connects TRBV5-5 to TRBJ2-7, with 8 positions matching TRBD1. Per germline, CDR1 SGHKS and CDR2 YYEKEE (reference sequence). The ends lost 7 bases at V and 6 bases at J; junction bases unmatched: 15. CDR3 length equals 15 residues. The CDR3: CASRNPRDRHAEQYF. In DNA, the CDR3 is TGTGCCAGCCGCAATCCCCGGGACAGGCATGCCGAGCAGTACTTC.